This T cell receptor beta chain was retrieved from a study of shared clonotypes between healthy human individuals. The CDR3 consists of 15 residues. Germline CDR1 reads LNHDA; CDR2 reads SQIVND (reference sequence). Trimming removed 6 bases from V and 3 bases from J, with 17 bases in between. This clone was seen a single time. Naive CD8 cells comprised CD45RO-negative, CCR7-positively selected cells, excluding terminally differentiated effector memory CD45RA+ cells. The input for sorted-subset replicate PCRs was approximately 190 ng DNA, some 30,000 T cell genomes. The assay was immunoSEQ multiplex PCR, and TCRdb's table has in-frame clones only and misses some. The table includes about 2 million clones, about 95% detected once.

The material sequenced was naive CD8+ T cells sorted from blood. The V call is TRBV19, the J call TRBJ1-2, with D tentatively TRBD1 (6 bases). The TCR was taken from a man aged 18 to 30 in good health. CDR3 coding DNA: TGTGCCAGTAGAGGACAGCCTGAAATGTACTATGGCTACACCTTC. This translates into CASRGQPEMYYGYTF.